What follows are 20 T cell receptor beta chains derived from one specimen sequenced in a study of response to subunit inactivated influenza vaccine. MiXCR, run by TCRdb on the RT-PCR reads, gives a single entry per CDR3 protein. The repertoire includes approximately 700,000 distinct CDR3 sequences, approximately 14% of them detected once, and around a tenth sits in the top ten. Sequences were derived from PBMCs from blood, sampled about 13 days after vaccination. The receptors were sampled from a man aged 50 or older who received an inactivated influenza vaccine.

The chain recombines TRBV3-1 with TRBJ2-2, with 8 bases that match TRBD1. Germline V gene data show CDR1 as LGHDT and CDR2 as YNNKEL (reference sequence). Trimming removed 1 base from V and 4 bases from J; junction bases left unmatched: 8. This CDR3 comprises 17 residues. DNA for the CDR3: TGTGCCAGCAGCCAAGGAATAGGACAGGGAGGCACCGGGGAGCTGTTTTTT. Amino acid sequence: CASSQGIGQGGTGELFF.

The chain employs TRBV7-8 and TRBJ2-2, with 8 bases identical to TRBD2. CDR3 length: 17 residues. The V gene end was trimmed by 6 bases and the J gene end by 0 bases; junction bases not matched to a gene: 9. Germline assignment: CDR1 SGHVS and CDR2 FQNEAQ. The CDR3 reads CASRVGGSGANTGELFF. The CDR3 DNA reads TGTGCCAGCAGAGTCGGGGGTAGCGGGGCGAACACCGGGGAGCTGTTTTTT.

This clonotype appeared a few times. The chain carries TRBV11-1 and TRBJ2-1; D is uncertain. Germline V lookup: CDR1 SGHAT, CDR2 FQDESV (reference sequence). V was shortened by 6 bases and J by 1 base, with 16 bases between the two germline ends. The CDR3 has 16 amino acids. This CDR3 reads CASSRTSAASYNEQFF. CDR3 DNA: TGTGCCAGCAGTCGTACATCGGCTGCTTCCTACAATGAGCAGTTCTTC.

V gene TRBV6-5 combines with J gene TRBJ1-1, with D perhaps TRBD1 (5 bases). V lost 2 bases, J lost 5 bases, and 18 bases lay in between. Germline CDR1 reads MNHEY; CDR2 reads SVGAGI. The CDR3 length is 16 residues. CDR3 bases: TGTGCCAGCAGTTACCTTAAACAGGTCGGTCTTACTGAAGCTTTCTTT. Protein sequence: CASSYLKQVGLTEAFF.

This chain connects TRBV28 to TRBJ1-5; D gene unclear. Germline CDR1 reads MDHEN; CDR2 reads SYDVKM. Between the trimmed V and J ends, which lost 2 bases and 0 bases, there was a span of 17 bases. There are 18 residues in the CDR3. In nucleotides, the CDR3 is TGTGCCAGCAGTTTAAGACACTCTGGAGGGAGTAGCAATCAGCCCCAGCATTTT. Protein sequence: CASSLRHSGGSSNQPQHF.

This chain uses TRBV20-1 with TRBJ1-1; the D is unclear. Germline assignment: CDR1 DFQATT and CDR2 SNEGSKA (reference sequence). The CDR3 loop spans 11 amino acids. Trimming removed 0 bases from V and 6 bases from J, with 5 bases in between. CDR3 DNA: TGCAGTGCTAGAGATTATCCTGAAGCTTTCTTT. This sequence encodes CSARDYPEAFF.

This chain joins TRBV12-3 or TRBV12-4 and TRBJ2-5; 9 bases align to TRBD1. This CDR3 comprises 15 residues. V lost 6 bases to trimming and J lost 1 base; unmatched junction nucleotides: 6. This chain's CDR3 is CASRIRDRAQETQYF. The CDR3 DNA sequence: TGTGCCAGCAGAATCCGGGACAGGGCCCAAGAGACCCAGTACTTC.

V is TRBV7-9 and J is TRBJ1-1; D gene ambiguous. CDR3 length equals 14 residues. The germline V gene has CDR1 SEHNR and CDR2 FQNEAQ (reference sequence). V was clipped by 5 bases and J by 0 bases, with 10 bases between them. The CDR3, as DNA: TGTGCCAGCAGCCTGGACCCGCTGAACACTGAAGCTTTCTTT. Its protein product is CASSLDPLNTEAFF. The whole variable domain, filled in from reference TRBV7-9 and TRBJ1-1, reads DTGVSQNPRHKITKRGQNVTFRCDPISEHNRLYWYRQTLGQGPEFLTYFQNEAQLEKSRLLSDRFSAERPKGSFSTLEIQRTEQGDSAMYLCASSLDPLNTEAFFGQGTRLTVV.

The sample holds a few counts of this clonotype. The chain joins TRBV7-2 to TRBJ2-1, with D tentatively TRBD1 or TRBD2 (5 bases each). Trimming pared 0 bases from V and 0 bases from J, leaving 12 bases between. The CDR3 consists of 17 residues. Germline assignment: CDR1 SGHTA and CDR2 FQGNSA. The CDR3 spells CASSLAGTASSYNEQFF. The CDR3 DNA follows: TGTGCCAGCAGCTTAGCCGGGACCGCTAGCTCCTACAATGAGCAGTTCTTC.

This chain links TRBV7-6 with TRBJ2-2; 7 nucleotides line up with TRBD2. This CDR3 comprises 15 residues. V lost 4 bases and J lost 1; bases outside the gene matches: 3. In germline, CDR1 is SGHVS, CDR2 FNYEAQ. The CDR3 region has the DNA TGTGCCAGCAGCTCCGAGCGGGGGAACACCGGGGAGCTGTTTTTT. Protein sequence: CASSSERGNTGELFF.

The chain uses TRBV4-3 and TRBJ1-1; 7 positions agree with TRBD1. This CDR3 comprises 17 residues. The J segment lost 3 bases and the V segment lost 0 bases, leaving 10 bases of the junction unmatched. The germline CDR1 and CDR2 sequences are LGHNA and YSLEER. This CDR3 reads CASSQDRGGDSDTEAFF. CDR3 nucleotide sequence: TGCGCCAGCAGCCAAGATAGAGGGGGCGATTCGGACACTGAAGCTTTCTTT.

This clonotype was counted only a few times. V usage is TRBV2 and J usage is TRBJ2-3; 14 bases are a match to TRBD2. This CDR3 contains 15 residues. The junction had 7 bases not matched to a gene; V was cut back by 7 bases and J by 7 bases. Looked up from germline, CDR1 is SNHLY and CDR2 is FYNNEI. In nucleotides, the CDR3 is TGTGCCAGCAACCGACTAGCGGGAGGGCCGAATACGCAGTATTTT. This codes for CASNRLAGGPNTQYF. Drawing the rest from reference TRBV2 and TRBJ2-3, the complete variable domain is EPEVTQTPSHQVTQMGQEVILRCVPISNHLYFYWYRQILGQKVEFLVSFYNNEISEKSEIFDDQFSVERPDGSNFTLKIRSTKLEDSAMYFCASNRLAGGPNTQYFGPGTRLTVL.

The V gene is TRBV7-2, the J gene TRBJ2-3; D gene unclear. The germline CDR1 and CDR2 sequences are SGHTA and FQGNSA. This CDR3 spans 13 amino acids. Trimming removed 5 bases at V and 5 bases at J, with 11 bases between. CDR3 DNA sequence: TGTGCCAGCAGCGTCCAGCTAGAAGATACGCAGTATTTT. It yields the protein CASSVQLEDTQYF.

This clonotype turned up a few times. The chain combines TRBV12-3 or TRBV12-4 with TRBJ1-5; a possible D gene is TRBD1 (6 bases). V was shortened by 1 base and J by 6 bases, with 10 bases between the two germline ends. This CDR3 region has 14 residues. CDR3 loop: CASSLDGGGQPQHF. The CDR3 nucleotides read TGTGCCAGCAGTTTAGACGGGGGCGGTCAGCCCCAGCATTTT.

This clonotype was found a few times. The CDR3 DNA sequence: TGCGCCAGCAGCTCCAAGGTTTTGGACACCGGGGAGCTGTTTTTT. It specifies CASSSKVLDTGELFF. V usage is TRBV5-1 and J usage is TRBJ2-2; D is undetermined. CDR3 length equals 15 residues. From germline, CDR1 is SGHRS and CDR2 YFSETQ. V lost 3 bases and J 3 bases, leaving 12 bases between the germline ends.

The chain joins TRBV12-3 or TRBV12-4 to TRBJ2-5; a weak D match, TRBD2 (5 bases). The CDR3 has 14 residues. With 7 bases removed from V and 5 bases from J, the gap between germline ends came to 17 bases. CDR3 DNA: TGTGCCAGCACCTTTTCTCGGGGTGCTGAGACCCAGTACTTC. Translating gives CASTFSRGAETQYF.

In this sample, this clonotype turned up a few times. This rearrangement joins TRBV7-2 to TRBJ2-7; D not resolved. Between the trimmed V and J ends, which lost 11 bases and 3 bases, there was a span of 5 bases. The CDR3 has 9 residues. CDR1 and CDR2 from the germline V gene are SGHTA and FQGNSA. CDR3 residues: CARNYEQYF. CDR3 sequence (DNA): TGTGCCCGCAACTACGAGCAGTACTTC. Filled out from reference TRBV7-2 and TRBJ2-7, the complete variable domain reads GAGVSQSPSNKVTEKGKDVELRCDPISGHTALYWYRQSLGQGLEFLIYFQGNSAPDKSGLPSDRFSAERTGGSVSTLTIQRTQQEDSAVYLCARNYEQYFGPGTRLTVT.

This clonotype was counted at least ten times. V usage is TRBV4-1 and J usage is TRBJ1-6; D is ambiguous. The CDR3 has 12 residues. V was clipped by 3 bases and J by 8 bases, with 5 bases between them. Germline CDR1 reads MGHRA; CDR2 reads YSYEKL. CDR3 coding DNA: TGCGCCAGCAGCCAGAGCGATTCACCCCTCCACTTT. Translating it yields CASSQSDSPLHF.

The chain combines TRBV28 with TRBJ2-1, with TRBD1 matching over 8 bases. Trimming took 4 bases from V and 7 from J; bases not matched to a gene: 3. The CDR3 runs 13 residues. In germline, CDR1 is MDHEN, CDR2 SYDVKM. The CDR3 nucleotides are TGTGCCAGCAGTTCGACAGGGGATAATGAGCAGTTCTTC. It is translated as CASSSTGDNEQFF.

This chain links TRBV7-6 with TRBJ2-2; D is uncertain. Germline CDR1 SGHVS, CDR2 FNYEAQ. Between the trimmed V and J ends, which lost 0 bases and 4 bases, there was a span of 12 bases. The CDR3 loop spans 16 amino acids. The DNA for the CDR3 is TGTGCCAGCAGCTTAGCGAGGTCCTCGAGCACCGGGGAGCTGTTTTTT. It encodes CASSLARSSSTGELFF.